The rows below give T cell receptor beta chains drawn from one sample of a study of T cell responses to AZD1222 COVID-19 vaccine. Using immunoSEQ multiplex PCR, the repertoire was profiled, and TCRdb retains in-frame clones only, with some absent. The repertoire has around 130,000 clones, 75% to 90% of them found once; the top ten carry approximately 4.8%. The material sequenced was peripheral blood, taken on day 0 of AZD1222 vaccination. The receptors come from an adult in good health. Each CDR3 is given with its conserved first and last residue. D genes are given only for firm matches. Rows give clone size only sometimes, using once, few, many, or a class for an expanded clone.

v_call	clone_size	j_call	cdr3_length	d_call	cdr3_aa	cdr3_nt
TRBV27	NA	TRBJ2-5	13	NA	CASSLNVQETQYF	TGTGCCAGCAGTTTAAACGTCCAAGAGACCCAGTACTTC
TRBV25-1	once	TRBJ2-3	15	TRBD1	CASSEDYRGTDTQYF	TGTGCCAGCAGTGAAGATTACAGGGGTACAGATACGCAGTATTTT
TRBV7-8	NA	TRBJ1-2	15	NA	CASSLGIQKGYGYTF	TGTGCCAGCAGCTTAGGCATACAGAAAGGCTATGGCTACACCTTC
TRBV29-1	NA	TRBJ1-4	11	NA	CSVGVGEKLFF	TGCAGCGTTGGGGTTGGCGAAAAACTGTTTTTT
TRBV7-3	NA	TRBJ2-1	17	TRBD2	CASSSSGRALVRNEQFF	TGTGCCAGCAGCTCGAGCGGGAGGGCCCTGGTTAGGAATGAGCAGTTCTTC
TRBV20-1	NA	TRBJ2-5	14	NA	CSASVMEGAETQYF	TGCAGTGCTAGTGTTATGGAGGGGGCGGAGACCCAGTACTTC
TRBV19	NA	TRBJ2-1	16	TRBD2	CASSPRLAGRRDEQFF	TGTGCCAGTAGCCCCCGACTAGCGGGGCGACGGGATGAGCAGTTCTTC
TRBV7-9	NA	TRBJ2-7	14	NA	CASTRRDSSYEQYF	TGTGCCAGCACCCGACGGGATTCCTCCTACGAGCAGTACTTC
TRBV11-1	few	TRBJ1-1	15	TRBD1	CASSARQGADTEAFF	TGTGCCAGCAGCGCTCGACAGGGGGCGGACACTGAAGCTTTCTTT
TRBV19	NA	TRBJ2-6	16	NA	CASSIFGPSGANVLTF	TGTGCCAGTAGTATCTTCGGTCCCTCTGGGGCCAACGTCCTGACTTTC
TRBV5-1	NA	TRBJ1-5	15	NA	CASSPGPTGGQPQHF	TGCGCCAGCAGCCCGGGGCCGACCGGTGGACAGCCCCAGCATTTT
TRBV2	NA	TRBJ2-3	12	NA	CASSVSPDTQYF	TGTGCCAGCAGTGTTTCACCAGATACGCAGTATTTT
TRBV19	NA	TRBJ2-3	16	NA	CASSTSWTRDVDTQYF	TGTGCCAGTAGTACCTCATGGACACGGGACGTGGATACGCAGTATTTT
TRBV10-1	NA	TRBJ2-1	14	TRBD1	CASSELRQGNEQFF	TGCGCCAGCAGTGAGCTCCGACAGGGGAATGAGCAGTTCTTC
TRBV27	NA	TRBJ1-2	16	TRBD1	CASSLSATGGPYGYTF	TGTGCCAGCAGTTTATCGGCGACAGGGGGCCCCTATGGCTACACCTTC
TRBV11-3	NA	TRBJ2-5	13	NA	CASSRTGQETQYF	TGTGCCAGCAGCCGGACGGGACAAGAGACCCAGTACTTC
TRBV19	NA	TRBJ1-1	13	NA	CASSWGENTEAFF	TGTGCCAGTAGTTGGGGGGAGAACACTGAAGCTTTCTTT